This is a list of T cell receptor beta chains from one sample in a study of T-cell memory formation after mild COVID-19. TCRdb used MiXCR to reprocess the 5' RACE reads, holding one entry per CDR3 protein. The table includes some 310,000 distinct CDR3 sequences, less than 25% detected once. Sequencing was carried out using PBMCs or a T cell subset sorted from them (not recorded which). Source of these receptors: a man between 18 and 29 years old who had mild COVID-19 (a few samples of this study predate the infection). Cell type and time point are not known. The CDR3 runs from the conserved cysteine through the conserved F or W. A D gene is named only where the DNA matches it firmly.

D gene,V gene,J gene,CDR3 protein
NA,TRBV12-3/TRBV12-4,TRBJ1-5,CASSTGPWSNQPQHF
NA,TRBV2,TRBJ2-1,CASMGVTRRVF
TRBD2,TRBV10-2,TRBJ2-3,CASSEPPGLAADTQYF
TRBD1,TRBV12-3/TRBV12-4,TRBJ2-3,CASTGDREYGTDTQYF
NA,TRBV4-1,TRBJ2-7,CASSQTGGAAYEQYF
TRBD2,TRBV6-1,TRBJ2-3,CASSAGTSYSDTQYF
TRBD2,TRBV4-1,TRBJ2-1,CASSQPAGGPNNEQFF
NA,TRBV20-1,TRBJ1-1,CSARWEISTEAFF
NA,TRBV7-3,TRBJ2-3,CASSPRGQTQYF
NA,TRBV7-3,TRBJ2-3,CASSWGYSADTQYF
NA,TRBV4-3,TRBJ1-3,CASSPLGSSGNTIYF
TRBD2,TRBV10-3,TRBJ2-2,CAISEAGSTGELFF
TRBD2,TRBV29-1,TRBJ2-5,CSATAASGVGAQYF
NA,TRBV12-3/TRBV12-4,TRBJ2-1,CASSLRGAHEQFF
NA,TRBV9,TRBJ1-2,CASSVGMANYGYTF
TRBD2,TRBV6-2/TRBV6-3,TRBJ2-3,CASSGLDRFPDTQYF
NA,TRBV4-3,TRBJ2-1,CASSQQSGFEQFF
TRBD1,TRBV28,TRBJ2-1,CASSFLGQFNEQFF
TRBD1,TRBV5-6,TRBJ1-2,CASSLVGQRPDGYGYTF
TRBD2,TRBV7-6,TRBJ2-5,CASSSGGVVQETQYF
NA,TRBV7-2,TRBJ1-2,CASSLAGNGYTF
NA,TRBV20-1,TRBJ2-3,CSAPLPRAQNTDTQYF
NA,TRBV28,TRBJ1-5,CASIQARNQPQHF
NA,TRBV3-1,TRBJ2-3,CATLGQGADTQYF
NA,TRBV20-1,TRBJ1-6,CSARRETSYNSPLHF
NA,TRBV6-5,TRBJ2-3,CASSYSGVGAQYF
TRBD2,TRBV27,TRBJ2-7,CASSSGRETVSYEQYF
NA,TRBV20-1,TRBJ2-3,CSARSGTDTQYF
TRBD2,TRBV2,TRBJ2-7,CASSAGTSGGVEQYF
NA,TRBV5-4,TRBJ2-2,CASSKKDTGELFF